The present entry profiles one TCR beta chain with its context. Its antigen remains unknown. This sample is part of a study of T-cell reconstitution after alpha-beta-depleted transplantation in children. Study-level findings and limits: After one year, T-cell counts and TCRbeta diversity mostly came from new T cells.

Library preparation (for TCRbeta) was performed with unique molecular identifiers. Via MiXCR, TCRdb re-called the PCR reads, giving one row per CDR3 protein. The sample shows under 300,000 distinct CDR3 sequences, 11% of them seen only once. The CDR3 runs 15 residues. Here the sequenced sample was peripheral blood, taken 180 days after TCRalphabeta/CD19-depleted stem cell transplant. The source is a male patient under 10 years old who had a stem cell transplant for chronic granulomatous disease, so the T cells may come from the graft donor. V gene TRBV12-1 combines with J gene TRBJ2-7; the D segment call TRBD2 is taken from the table without a DNA check. TRBV12-1 constitutes a pseudogene. As DNA, the CDR3 is TGTGCCAGGGGCCCTGGGCTAGCGGAGGGATACGAGCAGTACTTC. Its translation is CARGPGLAEGYEQYF.